This record concerns one TCR beta chain sequence. The target antigen is unknown. This specimen belongs to a study of cytomegalovirus exposure and HLA in healthy donors. The overall study: Membership in the Caucasian-associated ancestry cluster was found for 81% of roughly 360 genotyped donors. Study-wide results and caveats: Presence/absence results assume similar sequencing depth per donor, which may not hold. Clonal expansion was found to be greater in HLA-associated TCR beta chains than in equally common others in a later analysis.

A multiplex PCR was run with 60 Vbeta primers and 13 Jbeta primers. Here immunoSEQ multiplex PCR was the method, and the copy in TCRdb shows in-frame clones only, minus some. Here the sample spans 120,000 or so clones, about 73% being singletons. Though nominally healthy at sampling, donors likely had unrecorded immune exposures. V gave up 2 bases and J gave up 1 base, with 6 bases separating them. Germline V gene sequence: CDR1 MGHDK, CDR2 SYGVNS. The CDR3 sequence is 15 residues long. Specimen: PBMCs. The V gene is TRBV25-1, the J gene TRBJ2-6; D ambiguous. The sequence was obtained from a woman aged 40 to 50 in good health and CMV-seronegative. DNA for the CDR3: TGTGCCAGCAGTGAAGCGTGGTCTGGGGCCAACGTCCTGACTTTC. Translation: CASSEAWSGANVLTF.